Shown below are 4 T cell receptor beta chains from a single sample sequenced in a study of CD8 T cells in Susac syndrome. Reverse transcription used roughly 0.5 to 1 ug RNA and random hexamers. Each CDR3 protein gets one entry after TCRdb re-called the immunoSEQ multiplex PCR reads with MiXCR. The sample has around 140,000 distinct CDR3 sequences, 65% to 90% seen once; the top ten hold roughly 0.48%. Source material: CD8+ T cells from PBMCs. The receptor set was obtained from a human donor with multiple sclerosis.

The rearrangement links TRBV9 to TRBJ2-1; 7 bases are shared with TRBD2. The CDR3 has 16 amino acids. CDR1 and CDR2 (germline): SGDLS, YYNGEE. Losses at the gene ends were 3 bases for V and 4 bases for J; bases not matched to a gene: 10. CDR3 DNA sequence: TGTGCCAGCAGCGCTTACAGCGGGAACCCGTACAATGAGCAGTTCTTC. This translates into CASSAYSGNPYNEQFF.

There are a few counts of this clonotype. The chain recombines TRBV5-1 with TRBJ2-1, with TRBD2 as a possible D gene (5 bases). CDR3 length: 12 residues. Germline CDR1 SGHRS, CDR2 YFSETQ. V was clipped by 1 base and J by 8 bases, with 7 bases between them. The CDR3 DNA sequence: TGCGCCAGCAGCTTGATCGGGGATGAGCAGTTCTTC. This codes for CASSLIGDEQFF.

The chain employs TRBV6-5 and TRBJ1-2; D is uncertain. The CDR3 covers 14 residues. V was cut by 0 bases and J by 3 bases, with 8 bases left in between. The germline V gene has CDR1 MNHEY and CDR2 SVGAGI. CDR3 DNA sequence: TGTGCCAGCAGTTACTCGGGTTATCACTATGGCTACACCTTC. Translated, it gives CASSYSGYHYGYTF.

The DNA of the CDR3 is TGTGCCAGCAGTAGGGACAGGGCGGAAGAAACCACAGATACGCAGTATTTT. It specifies CASSRDRAEETTDTQYF. This chain uses TRBV3-1 with TRBJ2-3; 9 nucleotides agree with TRBD1. V lost 6 bases and J lost 2; bases outside the gene matches: 12. From germline, CDR1 is LGHDT and CDR2 YNNKEL (reference sequence). This CDR3 comprises 17 residues.